The present entry profiles one T cell receptor beta chain with its context. This clone was recorded a few times. Its antigen is currently not known. No clone much larger than this one lies a single base away; base qualities are absent. This specimen belongs to a study of cytomegalovirus exposure and HLA in healthy donors (dated by TCRdb to between 2016 and 2019). Some background on the complete study: An earlier analysis of 587 of the donors reported 276 Gb of sequence data and 95 million to 130 million unique TCR beta sequences obtained from roughly 180 million T cells. Because of strong linkage in the cohort, four to six DR-DQ haplotypes were treated as single units for association and clustering. The study aimed to test whether signatures of past pathogen exposure could be identified by cataloging public T cell receptors. The later analysis used no new phenotypic data to find candidate immune exposures, relying instead on TCR beta sequences and their occurrence across donors. Every repertoire in the discovery cohort had been generated on one and the same sequencing platform. HLA typing included class I and class II loci at four-digit resolution. An earlier analysis of 587 of the donors applied high-throughput TCR beta sequencing to assess whether each TCR beta V gene segment acted as functional or pseudogenic. An early release covering just under 650 HLA-typed donors comprised approximately 290 gigabases of sequencing data and 65 million to 100 million unique TCR sequences. To predict cytomegalovirus infection status, the study combined high-throughput TCR immunosequencing, statistical association of individual TCRs with disease status, and machine learning. In a later genetic analysis, genome-wide SNP genotypes for about 60% of the 666 donors were used, and that subset was treated as a discovery cohort. Besides the first cohort of 666 subjects, a separate validation cohort made up of over a hundred different subjects was used. A later analysis re-examined previously published TCR beta repertoires from just over 650 donors and added high-resolution HLA genotyping to investigate patterns of TCR occurrence. Alongside the repertoire data, information on donor age, sex, ethnicity and CMV serostatus was compiled. Of the 300 to 500 genotyped donors, approximately 81% were placed in the genetic ancestry cluster associated with self-reported Caucasian donors. Among about 370 genotyped donors of the cohort, an average of roughly 230,000 unique TCR beta nucleotide sequences was sequenced per donor, of which about 19% were non-productive. Typing coverage differed by locus: A, B, C, DRB1 and DQB1 were typed in about 620-630 donors, DQA1 in about 560, DPA1 in some 570, and DPB1 in 400 to 490. The study used immunosequencing to profile the T cell repertoires of around 600 subjects and linked those repertoires to cytomegalovirus serostatus. General findings and caveats noted by the study authors: A further reported finding was that TCR beta sequences accurately predicted the HLA-A and HLA-B alleles for most subjects in the first cohort. A later genetic analysis associated a missense DCLRE1C variant with V-gene and J-gene trimming of TCR beta chains, and an independent cohort replicated the association. An earlier analysis of approximately 570 of the donors showed that most TCR beta V segments appeared in productive rearrangements either about 87% or about 30% of the time, which broadly matched IMGT annotations. In a later analysis, TCR association rates were found to vary across HLA loci, with the most associated TCRs seen for DRB1 alleles and the fewest for HLA-C alleles. In vitro tests confirmed that a few of the cytomegalovirus-associated TCR beta chains recognize cytomegalovirus antigens. Because HLA typing was unavailable for some donors at each locus, only the typed subset was used in association tests. A cluster of highly shared sequence variants was judged likely to represent a technical artifact of the sequencing pipeline. Only TCR beta chains were sequenced in this cohort, and the absence of alpha or paired-chain data limited detectable features. Correlated functional status among segregating V segments might be attributable to linkage disequilibrium, but an unknown experimental factor could not be ruled out. In a later analysis, 15,000 to 20,000 TCR beta sequences were associated with specific HLA alleles at a false discovery rate of 0.05. In a later analysis, HLA-associated TCR beta chains were found to be more clonally expanded and to have lower generation probabilities than equally common non-associated chains. Because counts were too low, roughly 17 rarely observed V segments, including chromosome 9 orphons, were left out of the earlier analysis of some 600 of the donors. According to a later analysis, parvovirus B19, influenza, CMV and Epstein-Barr virus appeared linked to several top co-occurrence clusters. In a later genetic analysis, fewer N-insertions in productive TCRs were reported among donors in an Asian-associated ancestry cluster than the roughly 700-donor mean. The 87-base-pair reads could not distinguish some IMGT-functional V segments, including TRBV6-2 and TRBV6-3, so those segments were excluded. Roughly uniform sequencing depth across donors was assumed in presence/absence analyses, although this assumption may not hold. Assigning TCR associations to individual alleles was difficult when HLA alleles, especially DR and DQ, strongly co-occurred. The only immune exposure information available for the cohort was CMV serostatus. Most TCR sequences were seen in very few donors, while some public TCRs were found in many individuals. According to the authors, the approach could potentially be generalized to other disease states and immunological phenotypes. A total of fewer than 200 TCR beta chains were listed by the study as associated with cytomegalovirus. Cytomegalovirus status was reported to be diagnosed by the classifier with high specificity and sensitivity in both the original and validation cohorts. A later analysis found that most CMV-associated TCR beta chains appeared HLA-restricted, with HLA associations seemingly driven largely by CMV exposure.

Library generation was performed with the immunoSEQ multiplex PCR assay. For the multiplex PCR, a mixture combining 60 forward primers for TCR Vbeta segments and 13 reverse primers for TCR Jbeta segments was used. A multiplex PCR assay on genomic DNA amplified the CDR3 region of rearranged TCR beta genes. The Illumina HiSeq System was used to sequence the amplified TCR beta libraries as 87-base-pair reads. In the paper's pipeline: A later analysis tallied tens of millions of unique TCR beta chains across the 700 or so repertoires, and about 12 million of those chains were shared by two or more donors. To remove PCR and sequencing errors, raw reads were error-corrected and collapsed into unique sequences using a nearest-neighbor algorithm that merged closely related sequences. V, D and J gene segments were assigned by aligning CDR3 sequences to IMGT reference sequences. For a sequence to be retained, a match of at least six nucleotides was required to both a V gene segment and a J gene segment. A rearrangement was called productive if the CDR3 had no stop codons and remained in frame with V and J, and every other rearrangement was called non-productive. Following IMGT convention, CDR3 was defined as the stretch from the second conserved V-encoded cysteine up to the conserved J-encoded phenylalanine. The earlier analysis of more than 450 of the donors excluded sequences that lacked an unambiguous match to a single V gene segment. An earlier analysis of fewer than 650 of the donors classified V segments as functional when productive rearrangements were above 56.7% and as segregating when the standard deviation between donors was above 5%. A statistical classification framework was built to diagnose cytomegalovirus status from the catalog of TCR beta chain sequences. In a later analysis, V and J genes were assigned by comparing TCR nucleotide sequences against IMGT/GENE-DB human TR gene sequences. The TCRdist pipeline was used in a later analysis to assign CDR3 sequences and most-parsimonious VDJ recombination scenarios. In a later analysis, each TCR beta chain was defined by its CDR3 amino acid sequence together with its V-gene family, and reads without a unique V-gene family were excluded. In a later analysis, 450 to 600 highly shared, low-generation-probability nucleotide sequences were removed to address suspected cross-contamination and a sequencing artifact. In a later analysis, a clonal expansion index for each public chain was calculated from normalized within-repertoire ranks of inferred template counts. In a later analysis, generation probabilities were computed with a VDJ recombination model fitted to out-of-frame rearrangements, and the resulting probabilities were checked against IGoR. In a later analysis, hypergeometric tests were used to score TCR-TCR, TCR-HLA and TCR-CMV co-occurrence, with a repertoire-size bias correction applied to TCR pairs. A later analysis estimated false discovery rates by permuting HLA or CMV assignments 20 times. A later analysis grouped co-occurring TCRs with DBSCAN, adding TCRdist sequence similarity when clustering within HLA-allele-positive subsets. Co-occurrence clustering excluded repertoires with fewer than 30,000 or more than 120,000 public chains, plus five with anomalous nucleotide sharing. Held by TCRdb, this immuneACCESS table contains in-frame sequences only and omits some clones. Under half of the omission traces to an unresolved V gene where checked; the cause of the rest is unknown. Clonal size and the V and J genes are those of that table, whereas D and trimming came from the DNA. For this sample there are 150,000 to 200,000 clones; approximately 84% appear just once. Less than 6% of the sample is taken by the ten largest.

The germline V gene yields SGHVS for CDR1 and FQNEAQ for CDR2. V is cut back by 5 bases and J by 6 bases, with 13 bases in the junction unmatched. From the cysteine through the phenylalanine, the CDR3 covers 15 amino acids. CDR3 DNA only is kept here, 45 bases in frame from base 1. The cohort comprised under 700 healthy bone marrow donors. At the time of sampling, every cohort member was nominally healthy, though immune exposures that went unrecorded were likely present. The donor tested CMV seropositive and was one of the 289 seropositive cohort members. A peripheral blood sample was provided by each donor, and peripheral blood mononuclear cells were used for TCR beta sequencing. Genomic DNA extraction from the blood cell samples was performed with the Qiagen DNeasy Blood Extraction Kit.

The sample comprised PBMCs. This sequence originates from a woman younger than 45 in good health and CMV-seropositive. The chain couples TRBV7-8 to TRBJ2-7; a stretch of 7 junction bases matches TRBD2. The CDR3 here reads CASSPPGLRPGEQYF. The DNA sequence is given as TGTGCCAGCAGCCCACCGGGACTACGACCCGGCGAGCAGTACTTC.